The 16 T cell receptor beta chains below come from one sample, sequenced in a study of shared clonotypes between healthy human individuals. This table comes from immunoSEQ multiplex PCR, and its TCRdb copy is limited to in-frame clones, with some not included. The data contain 90,000 to 120,000 clones, 65% to 75% of them singletons. The sample consisted of memory CD8+ T cells sorted from blood. Subset noted: CD45RO+ cells pooled with CCR7-negative TemRA cells. Receptors were obtained from a woman aged 25 to 39 in good health.

The rearrangement links TRBV28 to TRBJ2-7, with 8 bases fitting TRBD2. Germline trimming cut 6 bases from V and 0 bases from J; bases unmatched to any gene: 13. In germline, CDR1 is MDHEN, CDR2 SYDVKM. This CDR3 spans 17 amino acids. The CDR3 region is CASSPPPELADSYEQYF. For the CDR3, the DNA is TGTGCCAGCAGCCCACCCCCGGAACTAGCGGACTCCTACGAGCAGTACTTC. The whole variable domain, remainder taken from reference TRBV28 and TRBJ2-7, is DVKVTQSSRYLVKRTGEKVFLECVQDMDHENMFWYRQDPGLGLRLIYFSYDVKMKEKGDIPEGYSVSREKKERFSLILESASTNQTSMYLCASSPPPELADSYEQYFGPGTRLTVT.

V and J are TRBV7-9 and TRBJ2-5; possibly TRBD2 for D (5 bases). The V gene's germline CDR1 is SEHNR and CDR2 FQNEAQ (reference sequence). V was trimmed by 7 bases and J by 1 base, leaving 7 bases between them. The length of the CDR3 is 12 residues. CDR3 region: CASMSGQETQYF. Here the CDR3 DNA reads TGTGCCAGCATGAGCGGCCAAGAGACCCAGTACTTC.

About this clone: This may be a read error, as it is one base from a much larger clone. The same CDR3 also results from other DNA sequences found in this sample. The gene calls are TRBV28 and TRBJ2-2, with D possibly TRBD2 on 6 matching bases. Germline CDR1 and CDR2: MDHEN and SYDVKM. CDR3 length: 14 amino acids. CDR3 in DNA: TGTGCCAGTAGTTTCGCCCTAGCGTCCGGGGAGCTGTTTTTT. Its protein product is CASSFALASGELFF.

This clone showed up just once. One junction end does not reproduce the germline sequence, and a read error may be involved. Other DNA sequences from this sample encode an identical CDR3 as well. The V and J genes are TRBV2 and TRBJ1-5, with 7 bases that match TRBD1. The CDR3 has 14 residues. Germline values: CDR1 SNHLY, CDR2 FYNNEI. The CDR3 nucleotides are TGTGCCAGCAGCGAGGGACAGACTAATCAGCCCCAGCACTTT. Residues: CASSEGQTNQPQHF.

This clone has only a few counts. The V and J genes are TRBV19 and TRBJ2-1; 14 bases fit TRBD2. The germline gives CDR1 LNHDA, CDR2 SQIVND (reference sequence). The trim removed 7 bases at V and 10 bases at J, leaving 9 bases unmatched. The CDR3 is made up of 15 amino acids. The CDR3 DNA reads as TGTGCCAGTACATCCGGGACTAGCGGGAGTTCAGAGCAGTTCTTC. Protein sequence: CASTSGTSGSSEQFF.

V gene TRBV7-3 combines with J gene TRBJ2-3; 10 nucleotides match TRBD1. The junction had 3 bases not matched to a gene; V was cut back by 5 bases and J by 4 bases. Germline V lookup: CDR1 SGHTA, CDR2 FQGTGA. This CDR3 comprises 14 residues. The CDR3 sequence: CASSDGTGADTQYF. DNA of the CDR3: TGTGCCAGCAGCGACGGGACAGGGGCAGATACGCAGTATTTT.

This clone was observed many times. The chain combines TRBV21-1 with TRBJ1-1. TRBV21-1 is classified as a pseudogene. The CDR3 has 16 amino acids. The CDR3 nucleotides read TGTGCCAGCAGCCCTATCCCGGGACGGAAGAACACTGAAGCTTTCTTT. Translating gives CASSPIPGRKNTEAFF.

V usage is TRBV13 and J usage is TRBJ2-1; TRBD2 might be the D (6 bases). Germline lookup yields CDR1 PRHDT and CDR2 FYEKMQ (reference sequence). V dropped 5 bases and J dropped 5 bases, with 10 bases sitting between them. There are 13 residues in the CDR3. The chain's CDR3 is CASSPGLNNEQFF. The CDR3 DNA reads TGTGCCAGCAGCCCGGGACTCAACAATGAGCAGTTCTTC.

V gene TRBV6-6 combines with J gene TRBJ2-3; no clear D gene. The CDR3 runs 15 residues. V dropped 8 bases and J dropped 2 bases, with 17 bases sitting between them. Germline V gene lookup returns CDR1 MNHNY and CDR2 SVGAGI (reference sequence). The CDR3 bases are TGTGCCAGCGCCCCTAGAATCAGGTTCACAGATACGCAGTATTTT. It translates to CASAPRIRFTDTQYF.

The gene calls are TRBV27 and TRBJ2-1, with 10 bases lining up with TRBD2. Germline CDR1 MNHEY, CDR2 SMNVEV (reference sequence). The trim removed 6 bases at V and 8 bases at J, leaving 4 bases unmatched. The CDR3 is 13 amino acids. CDR3 DNA sequence: TGTGCCAGCAGAGGACTAGCGGCGGATGAGCAGTTCTTC. Protein: CASRGLAADEQFF.

A remark on this clone: The same CDR3 is also encoded by other DNA sequences in this sample. This chain joins TRBV18 and TRBJ2-3, with unresolved D. The V and J ends lost 3 bases and 4 bases respectively, with 5 bases between them. The germline V gene encodes CDR1 KGHSH and CDR2 LQKENI. CDR3 length equals 12 residues. The CDR3 loop is CASSPAPDTQYF. DNA of the CDR3: TGTGCCAGCTCACCGGCACCAGATACGCAGTATTTT.

The J gene is TRBJ1-5, the V gene TRBV6-6, with D possibly matching TRBD1 (5 bases). V lost 0 bases and J 5 bases, leaving 14 bases between the germline ends. Germline-derived CDR1 and CDR2 are MNHNY and SVGAGI (reference sequence). The CDR3 is made up of 16 amino acids. CDR3: CASSYSPTEGYQPQHF. CDR3 in DNA: TGTGCCAGCAGTTACTCACCGACCGAGGGGTATCAGCCCCAGCATTTT.

This chain connects TRBV27 to TRBJ2-2; no definite D call. The CDR3 is 13 residues long. Trimming cost V 5 bases and J 3 bases, with 7 bases left between them. Per germline, CDR1 MNHEY and CDR2 SMNVEV (reference sequence). CDR3 sequence reads: CASSMTHTGELFF. CDR3 DNA: TGTGCCAGCAGTATGACCCACACCGGGGAGCTGTTTTTT.

J is TRBJ2-3 and V is TRBV6-4; no clear D. Germline CDR1 reads MRHNA; CDR2 reads SNTAGT. The CDR3 totals 15 residues. Trimming took off 8 bases at V and 1 base at J, with 16 bases between the two ends. CDR3 sequence: CASQRSAGGTDTQYF. For the CDR3, the DNA is TGTGCCAGCCAGCGTTCGGCAGGCGGCACAGATACGCAGTATTTT.

V usage is TRBV6-4 and J usage is TRBJ2-1; 8 bases are shared with TRBD2. J was trimmed by 6 bases and V by 2 bases; bases with no gene match: 9. Germline V lookup: CDR1 MRHNA, CDR2 SNTAGT. This CDR3 is built from 16 residues. CDR3 residues: CASSDTPGLGGNEQFF. CDR3 nucleotide sequence: TGTGCCAGCAGTGACACGCCGGGACTAGGGGGCAATGAGCAGTTCTTC.

The chain carries TRBV10-2 and TRBJ2-7, with D uncertain. The CDR3 totals 17 residues. V lost 4 bases and J 2 bases, leaving 21 bases between the germline ends. Per the germline V gene, CDR1 is WSHSY and CDR2 is SAAADI. The CDR3 spells CASSVGRFPLLTYEQYF. The DNA of the CDR3 is TGCGCCAGCAGTGTCGGTCGGTTCCCTCTTCTAACCTACGAGCAGTACTTC.